The 20 T cell receptor beta chains presented below share a single source sample, sequenced in a study of radiotherapy plus CTLA-4 blockade in lung cancer (dated by TCRdb to the late 2010s). Library preparation used the immunoSEQ multiplex PCR assay. Sourced from immuneACCESS, this table was stored by TCRdb with only in-frame sequences that have V and J called. A share of the clones is absent; for the studies checked, an unresolved V gene accounts for under half, and the remainder has no known explanation. For this sample there are some 90,000 clones; around 86% appear just once. Approximately 2.2% of the sample is in the top ten clones. The material sequenced was peripheral blood, taken from a patient treated with radiotherapy plus ipilimumab. The receptors come from a human donor with non-small cell lung cancer who had a partial response to radiotherapy plus ipilimumab.

The chain has TRBV30 and TRBJ2-1; D uncertain. In germline, CDR1 is GTSNPN, CDR2 SVGIG (reference sequence). The CDR3 sequence is 12 residues long. V was trimmed by 0 bases and J by 9 bases, leaving 9 bases between them. CDR3: CAWSVIFSEQFF. The CDR3 nucleotides read TGTGCCTGGAGTGTAATATTCTCTGAGCAGTTCTTC.

V gene TRBV6-1 combines with J gene TRBJ2-5, with 9 bases fitting TRBD2. Germline CDR1 is MNHNS and CDR2 is SASEGT. CDR3 size: 17 residues. Trimming removed 3 bases from V and 2 bases from J; junction bases left unmatched: 10. The CDR3 region has the DNA TGTGCCAGCAGTGAGTTGGTTTCTAGCGGGGTGCAAGAGACCCAGTACTTC. This sequence encodes CASSELVSSGVQETQYF.

The genes are TRBV7-2 and TRBJ2-5; 7 positions agree with TRBD2. The trim removed 5 bases at V and 4 bases at J, leaving 4 bases unmatched. Germline V gene lookup returns CDR1 SGHTA and CDR2 FQGNSA. This CDR3 has 13 amino acids. In DNA, the CDR3 is TGTGCCAGCAGCCAGCGGGATCTAGAGACCCAGTACTTC. Translated: CASSQRDLETQYF. The full variable domain, with the rest looked up from reference TRBV7-2 and TRBJ2-5, is GAGVSQSPSNKVTEKGKDVELRCDPISGHTALYWYRQSLGQGLEFLIYFQGNSAPDKSGLPSDRFSAERTGGSVSTLTIQRTQQEDSAVYLCASSQRDLETQYFGPGTRLLVL.

The chain couples TRBV5-5 to TRBJ1-5; possibly TRBD1 for D (5 bases). Germline CDR1 reads SGHKS; CDR2 reads YYEKEE (reference sequence). Trimming took off 4 bases at V and 4 bases at J, with 18 bases between the two ends. The length of the CDR3 is 16 residues. DNA for the CDR3: TGTGCCAGCAGCCCGGAAATCAGGGTGAGGAATCAGCCCCAGCATTTT. Its protein is CASSPEIRVRNQPQHF. The variable domain in full, with the rest retrieved from reference TRBV5-5 and TRBJ1-5, is DAGVTQSPTHLIKTRGQQVTLRCSPISGHKSVSWYQQVLGQGPQFIFQYYEKEERGRGNFPDRFSARQFPNYSSELNVNALLLGDSALYLCASSPEIRVRNQPQHFGDGTRLSIL.

The J gene is TRBJ1-4, the V gene TRBV7-8; D is possibly TRBD1 (6 bases). V shed 2 bases and J shed 4 bases, with 8 bases lying between them. Looked up from germline, CDR1 is SGHVS and CDR2 is FQNEAQ. This CDR3 region has 14 residues. The CDR3 nucleotides are TGTGCCAGCAGCTTACAGGGGAGTAATGAAAAACTGTTTTTT. This codes for CASSLQGSNEKLFF.

The rearrangement links TRBV6-1 to TRBJ1-5; no firm D call. This CDR3 is 14 amino acids long. Trimming stripped 4 bases from V and 7 bases from J, with 14 bases between. Per germline, CDR1 MNHNS and CDR2 SASEGT. In DNA form, the CDR3 reads TGTGCCAGCAGTGTAGACACGCCGAAGCAGCCCCAGCATTTT. Translating it yields CASSVDTPKQPQHF.

This chain links TRBV9 with TRBJ2-1, with TRBD2 identical over 9 bases. Germline loops: CDR1 SGDLS, CDR2 YYNGEE. This CDR3 has 16 residues. V lost 3 bases and J lost 7; bases outside the gene matches: 11. CDR3 nucleotides: TGTGCCAGCAGCGGTGGGCTCTCGGGACTAGCTAATGAGCAGTTCTTC. Protein product: CASSGGLSGLANEQFF.

This chain joins TRBV4-1 and TRBJ2-7; D possibly corresponds to TRBD1 (6 bases). V was cut by 8 bases and J by 3 bases, with 14 bases left in between. The CDR3 sequence is 13 residues long. Looked up from germline, CDR1 is MGHRA and CDR2 is YSYEKL. The DNA for the CDR3 is TGCGCCAGCGGCTCGGACAGTAACTACGAGCAGTACTTC. Amino acids: CASGSDSNYEQYF.

This rearrangement joins TRBV9 to TRBJ2-1, with TRBD2 identical over 8 bases. Losses at the gene ends were 0 bases for V and 2 bases for J; bases not matched to a gene: 1. Germline V gene sequence: CDR1 SGDLS, CDR2 YYNGEE. The CDR3 has 15 amino acids. As DNA, the CDR3 is TGTGCCAGCAGCGTAGATAGCGGGACCTACAATGAGCAGTTCTTC. It is translated as CASSVDSGTYNEQFF.

V is TRBV30 and J is TRBJ2-5; a possible D gene is TRBD1 (6 bases). The CDR3 is 14 amino acids. Germline assignment: CDR1 GTSNPN and CDR2 SVGIG (reference sequence). Between the trimmed V and J ends, which lost 0 bases and 2 bases, there was a span of 10 bases. The CDR3 spells CAWSVVDRQETQYF. CDR3 DNA sequence: TGTGCCTGGAGTGTTGTGGACAGACAAGAGACCCAGTACTTC.

The rearrangement links TRBV2 to TRBJ2-3; 8 bases fit TRBD2. Germline assignment: CDR1 SNHLY and CDR2 FYNNEI. The V segment lost 4 bases and the J segment 3 bases; nucleotides outside the gene matches: 12. The CDR3 contains 17 residues. The DNA of the CDR3 is TGTGCCAGCAGTGCTGAACTAGCGGTAGGAGCTACAGATACGCAGTATTTT. Protein: CASSAELAVGATDTQYF.

The genes are TRBV30 and TRBJ1-2, with 8 nucleotides matching TRBD1. CDR1 GTSNPN and CDR2 SVGIG come from the germline V gene (reference sequence). The V and J ends lost 0 bases and 4 bases, in that order; junction bases with no gene match: 7. The CDR3 totals 15 residues. For the CDR3, the DNA is TGTGCCTGGAGTGTATGGACAGGGCCTTTCTATGGCTACACCTTC. Translation gives CAWSVWTGPFYGYTF. The whole variable domain, remainder taken from reference TRBV30 and TRBJ1-2, is SQTIHQWPATLVQPVGSPLSLECTVEGTSNPNLYWYRQAAGRGLQLLFYSVGIGQISSEVPQNLSASRPQDRQFILSSKKLLLSDSGFYLCAWSVWTGPFYGYTFGSGTRLTVV.

V and J are TRBV19 and TRBJ2-3; TRBD2 is a possible D gene (5 bases). The CDR3 spans 12 residues. Germline V CDR1 and CDR2: LNHDA, SQIVND (reference sequence). Trimming shortened V by 1 base and J by 12 bases, and 11 bases separated the two germline ends. DNA of the CDR3: TGTGCCAGTAGTATAGGGACTTCGGGACAGTATTTT. It is translated as CASSIGTSGQYF.

This CDR3 is CASSFNSYEQYF. In DNA form, the CDR3 reads TGTGCCAGCAGCTTCAACTCCTACGAGCAGTACTTC. The V call is TRBV7-2, the J call TRBJ2-7; the D is unclear. The germline CDR1 and CDR2 sequences are SGHTA and FQGNSA. The V end lost 3 bases, the J end lost 0 bases, and 3 bases lay between the germline ends. The CDR3 consists of 12 residues.

This chain joins TRBV9 and TRBJ2-5; TRBD2 is a possible D gene (5 bases). The CDR3 totals 15 residues. The ends were cut back, 0 bases at V and 1 base at J, with 10 bases in the middle. Germline V CDR1 and CDR2: SGDLS, YYNGEE. CDR3 loop: CASSVGRGSQETQYF. CDR3 in DNA: TGTGCCAGCAGCGTAGGTCGGGGTTCCCAAGAGACCCAGTACTTC.

This chain connects TRBV27 to TRBJ1-1; D gene uncertain. Per germline, CDR1 MNHEY and CDR2 SMNVEV (reference sequence). V was cut by 6 bases and J by 1 base, with 12 bases left in between. This CDR3 is built from 14 residues. The CDR3 bases are TGTGCCAGCAGCTCCGGGAGCGCGAACACTGAAGCTTTCTTT. The encoded protein is CASSSGSANTEAFF.

The chain carries TRBV28 and TRBJ1-1, with a weak D call TRBD1 (6 bases). Germline values: CDR1 MDHEN, CDR2 SYDVKM. The CDR3 runs 15 residues. V lost 7 bases and J 4 bases, leaving 19 bases between the germline ends. CDR3 coding DNA: TGTGCCAGCAAGCGCGGGGGCGGTCAGGGCACTGAAGCTTTCTTT. It codes for CASKRGGGQGTEAFF.

Concerning this clone: At one end the junction does not follow the germline gene, possibly because of a read error. The chain is built from TRBV9 and TRBJ2-1; D perhaps matches TRBD1 (7 bases). The CDR3 extends over 11 amino acids. The germline CDR1 and CDR2 sequences are SGDLS and YYNGEE. The DNA of the CDR3 is TGTGCCAGCAGCCTGGGAGGACAGGTGGTCTTC. It translates to CASSLGGQVVF.

This chain links TRBV7-2 with TRBJ1-1; 7 nucleotides agree with TRBD1. Germline CDR1 SGHTA, CDR2 FQGNSA. With V trimmed by 5 bases and J by 1 base, 7 bases remained unmatched. The CDR3 length is 15 residues. CDR3 residues: CASSTRQGPNTEAFF. CDR3 nucleotides: TGTGCCAGCAGCACGCGACAGGGCCCGAACACTGAAGCTTTCTTT.

A remark on this clone: Other DNA sequences in this specimen translate into the identical CDR3. The chain employs TRBV6-1 and TRBJ1-5; D is undetermined. The V end was cut by 4 bases, the J end by 0 bases, with 7 bases between. CDR3 length: 14 amino acids. Germline CDR1 reads MNHNS; CDR2 reads SASEGT. This CDR3 is CASSGSYSNQPQHF. DNA of the CDR3: TGTGCCAGCAGTGGTTCTTATAGCAATCAGCCCCAGCATTTT.